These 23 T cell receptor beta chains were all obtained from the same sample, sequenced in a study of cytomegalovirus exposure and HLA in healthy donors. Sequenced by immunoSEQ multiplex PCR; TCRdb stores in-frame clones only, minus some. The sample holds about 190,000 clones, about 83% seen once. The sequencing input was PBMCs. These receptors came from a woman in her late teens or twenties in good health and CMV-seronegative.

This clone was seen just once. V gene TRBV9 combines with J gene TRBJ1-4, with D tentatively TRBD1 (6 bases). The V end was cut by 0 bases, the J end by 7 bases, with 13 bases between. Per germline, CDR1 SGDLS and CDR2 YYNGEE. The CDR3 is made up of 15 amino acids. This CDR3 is CASSVAAGAGEKLFF. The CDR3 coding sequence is TGTGCCAGCAGCGTAGCTGCGGGGGCGGGTGAAAAACTGTTTTTT.

The CDR3 loop reads CASSETLTGLKETQYF. The CDR3, as DNA: TGTGCCAGCAGTGAAACCCTGACAGGGCTAAAAGAGACCCAGTACTTC. V and J are TRBV25-1 and TRBJ2-5, with 7 bases aligning to TRBD1. V lost 2 bases and J lost 3; bases outside the gene matches: 9. The length of the CDR3 is 16 residues. In germline, CDR1 is MGHDK, CDR2 SYGVNS. Variable domain in full (rest from reference TRBV25-1 and TRBJ2-5): EADIYQTPRYLVIGTGKKITLECSQTMGHDKMYWYQQDPGMELHLIHYSYGVNSTEKGDLSSESTVSRIRTEHFPLTLESARPSHTSQYLCASSETLTGLKETQYFGPGTRLLVL.

CDR3 coding DNA: TGCAGTGCAACGGACAGGGGCGAGCAGTACTTC. Translating gives CSATDRGEQYF. This chain links TRBV20-1 with TRBJ2-7, with 9 bases fitting TRBD1. The CDR3 sequence is 11 residues long. With V trimmed by 6 bases and J by 6 bases, 3 bases remained unmatched. The germline V gene encodes CDR1 DFQATT and CDR2 SNEGSKA (reference sequence).

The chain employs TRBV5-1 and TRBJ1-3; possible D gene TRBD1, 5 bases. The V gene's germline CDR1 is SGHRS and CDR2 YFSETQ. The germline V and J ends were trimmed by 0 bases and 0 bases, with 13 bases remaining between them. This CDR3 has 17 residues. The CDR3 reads CASSLAAGKPSGNTIYF. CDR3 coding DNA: TGCGCCAGCAGCTTGGCCGCAGGGAAGCCCTCTGGAAACACCATATATTTT.

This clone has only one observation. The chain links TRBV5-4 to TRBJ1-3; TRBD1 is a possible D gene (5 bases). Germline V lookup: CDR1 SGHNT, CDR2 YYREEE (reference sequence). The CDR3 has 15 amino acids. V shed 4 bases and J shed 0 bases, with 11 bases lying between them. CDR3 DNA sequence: TGTGCCAGCAGCGCCGGGGGGACCTCTGGAAACACCATATATTTT. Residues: CASSAGGTSGNTIYF.

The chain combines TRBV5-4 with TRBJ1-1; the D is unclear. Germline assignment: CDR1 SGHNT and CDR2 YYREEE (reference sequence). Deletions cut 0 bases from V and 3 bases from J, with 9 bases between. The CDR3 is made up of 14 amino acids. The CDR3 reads CASSLDLADTEAFF. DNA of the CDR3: TGTGCCAGCAGCTTGGACCTGGCTGACACTGAAGCTTTCTTT.

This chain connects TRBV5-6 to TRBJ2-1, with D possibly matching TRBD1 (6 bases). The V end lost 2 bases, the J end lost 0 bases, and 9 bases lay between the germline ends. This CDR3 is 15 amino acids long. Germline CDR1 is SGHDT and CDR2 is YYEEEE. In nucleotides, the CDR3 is TGTGCCAGCAGCTTCGACAGGAGCTCCTACAATGAGCAGTTCTTC. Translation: CASSFDRSSYNEQFF.

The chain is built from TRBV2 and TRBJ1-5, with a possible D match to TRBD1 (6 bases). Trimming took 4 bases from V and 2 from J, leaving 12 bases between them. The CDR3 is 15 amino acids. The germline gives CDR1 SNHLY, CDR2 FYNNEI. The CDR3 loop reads CASSAGDQGNQPQHF. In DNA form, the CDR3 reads TGTGCCAGCAGTGCAGGGGACCAGGGCAATCAGCCCCAGCATTTT. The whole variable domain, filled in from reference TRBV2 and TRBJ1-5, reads EPEVTQTPSHQVTQMGQEVILRCVPISNHLYFYWYRQILGQKVEFLVSFYNNEISEKSEIFDDQFSVERPDGSNFTLKIRSTKLEDSAMYFCASSAGDQGNQPQHFGDGTRLSIL.

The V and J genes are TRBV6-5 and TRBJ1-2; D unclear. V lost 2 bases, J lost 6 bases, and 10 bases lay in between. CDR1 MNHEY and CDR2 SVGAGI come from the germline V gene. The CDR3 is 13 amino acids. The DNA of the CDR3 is TGTGCCAGCAGTTACCGAGGGTCGCATGGCTACACCTTC. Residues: CASSYRGSHGYTF.

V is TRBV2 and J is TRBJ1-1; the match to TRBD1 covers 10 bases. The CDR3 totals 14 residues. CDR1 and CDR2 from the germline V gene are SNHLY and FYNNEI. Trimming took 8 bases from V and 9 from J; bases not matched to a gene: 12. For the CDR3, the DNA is TGTGCCAGCGGGGGGACAGGGGACGCGGTTAAAGCTTTCTTT. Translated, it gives CASGGTGDAVKAFF.

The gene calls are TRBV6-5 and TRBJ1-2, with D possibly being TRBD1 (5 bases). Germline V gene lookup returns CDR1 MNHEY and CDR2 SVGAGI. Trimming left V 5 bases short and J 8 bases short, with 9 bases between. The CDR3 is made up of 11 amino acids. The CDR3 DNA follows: TGTGCCAGCAGTCAGGGTGGGGGCTACACCTTC. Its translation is CASSQGGGYTF.

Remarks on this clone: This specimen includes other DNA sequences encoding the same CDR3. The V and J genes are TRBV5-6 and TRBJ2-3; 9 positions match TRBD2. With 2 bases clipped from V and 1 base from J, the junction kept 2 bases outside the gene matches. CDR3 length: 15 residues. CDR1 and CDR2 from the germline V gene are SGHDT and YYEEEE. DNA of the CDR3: TGTGCCAGCAGCTTAGCGGGGGGAGGCACAGATACGCAGTATTTT. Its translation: CASSLAGGGTDTQYF.

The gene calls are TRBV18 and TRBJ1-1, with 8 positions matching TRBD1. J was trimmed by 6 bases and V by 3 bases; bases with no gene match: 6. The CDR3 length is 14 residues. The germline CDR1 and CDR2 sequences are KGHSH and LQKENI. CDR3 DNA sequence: TGTGCCAGCTCACCGGCTCAGGGGGCTCCTGAAGCTTTCTTT. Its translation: CASSPAQGAPEAFF.

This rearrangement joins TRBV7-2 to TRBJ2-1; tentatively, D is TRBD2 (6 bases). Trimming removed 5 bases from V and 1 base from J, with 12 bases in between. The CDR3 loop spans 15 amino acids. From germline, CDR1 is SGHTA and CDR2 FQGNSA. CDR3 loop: CASSLSGLSYNEQFF. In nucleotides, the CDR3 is TGTGCCAGCAGCCTGTCGGGACTGTCCTACAATGAGCAGTTCTTC. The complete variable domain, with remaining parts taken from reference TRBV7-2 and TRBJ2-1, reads GAGVSQSPSNKVTEKGKDVELRCDPISGHTALYWYRQSLGQGLEFLIYFQGNSAPDKSGLPSDRFSAERTGGSVSTLTIQRTQQEDSAVYLCASSLSGLSYNEQFFGPGTRLTVL.

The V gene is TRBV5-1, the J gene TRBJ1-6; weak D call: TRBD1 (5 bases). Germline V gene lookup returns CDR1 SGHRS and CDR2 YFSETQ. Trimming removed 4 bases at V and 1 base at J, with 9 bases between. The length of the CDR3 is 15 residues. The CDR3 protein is CASSQGRSYNSPLHF. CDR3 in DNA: TGCGCCAGCAGCCAGGGAAGGTCCTATAATTCACCCCTCCACTTT.

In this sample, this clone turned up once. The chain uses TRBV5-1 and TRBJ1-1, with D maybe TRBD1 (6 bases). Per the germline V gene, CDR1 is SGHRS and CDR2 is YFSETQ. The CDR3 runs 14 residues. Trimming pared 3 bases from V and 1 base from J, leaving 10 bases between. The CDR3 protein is CASSSAQGNTEAFF. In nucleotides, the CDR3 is TGCGCCAGCAGCTCGGCACAGGGGAACACTGAAGCTTTCTTT.

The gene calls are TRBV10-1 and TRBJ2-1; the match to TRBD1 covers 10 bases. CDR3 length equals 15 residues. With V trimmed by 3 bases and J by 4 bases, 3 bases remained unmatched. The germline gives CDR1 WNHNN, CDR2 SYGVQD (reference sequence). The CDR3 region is CASSEGTGDYNEQFF. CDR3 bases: TGCGCCAGCAGTGAAGGGACAGGGGATTACAATGAGCAGTTCTTC.

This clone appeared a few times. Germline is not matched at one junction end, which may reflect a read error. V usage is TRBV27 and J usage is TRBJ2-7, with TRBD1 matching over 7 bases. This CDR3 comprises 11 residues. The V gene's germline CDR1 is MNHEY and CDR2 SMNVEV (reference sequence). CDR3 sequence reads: CASSLETGFCF. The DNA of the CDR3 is TGTGCCAGCAGTTTAGAGACAGGGTTTTGCTTC.

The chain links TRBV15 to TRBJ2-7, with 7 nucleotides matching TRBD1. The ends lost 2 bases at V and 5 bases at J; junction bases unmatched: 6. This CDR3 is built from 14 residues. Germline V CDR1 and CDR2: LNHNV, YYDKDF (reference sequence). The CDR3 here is CATSRSDRDHEQYF. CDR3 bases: TGTGCCACCAGCAGATCCGACAGGGACCACGAGCAGTACTTC.

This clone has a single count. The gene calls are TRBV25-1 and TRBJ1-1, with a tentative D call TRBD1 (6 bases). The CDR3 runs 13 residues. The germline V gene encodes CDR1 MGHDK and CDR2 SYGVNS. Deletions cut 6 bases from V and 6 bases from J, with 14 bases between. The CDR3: CASRSAWTAEAFF. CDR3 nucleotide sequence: TGTGCCAGCAGATCAGCATGGACAGCTGAAGCTTTCTTT.

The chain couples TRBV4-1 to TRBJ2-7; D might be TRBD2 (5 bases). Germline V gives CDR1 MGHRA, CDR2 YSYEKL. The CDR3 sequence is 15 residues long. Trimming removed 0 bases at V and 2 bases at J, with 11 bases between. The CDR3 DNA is TGCGCCAGCAGCCAAGAGGCCGGACTTCCCTACGAGCAGTACTTC. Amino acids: CASSQEAGLPYEQYF.

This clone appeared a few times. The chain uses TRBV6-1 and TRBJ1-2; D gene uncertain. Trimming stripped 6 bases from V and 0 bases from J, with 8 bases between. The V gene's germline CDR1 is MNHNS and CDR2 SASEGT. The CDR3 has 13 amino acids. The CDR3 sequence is CASRQATNYGYTF. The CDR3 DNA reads TGTGCCAGCAGGCAGGCCACTAACTATGGCTACACCTTC.

The CDR3 sequence is CASSLRRQERSNEQYF. CDR3 sequence (DNA): TGTGCCAGCAGTCTACGCCGACAGGAGAGATCAAACGAGCAGTACTTC. The chain couples TRBV6-6 to TRBJ2-7; D may be TRBD1 (6 bases). Germline CDR1 MNHNY, CDR2 SVGAGI (reference sequence). Trimming pared 5 bases from V and 5 bases from J, leaving 22 bases between. The CDR3 totals 16 residues.